This T cell receptor beta chain was recovered during a study of identifying expanded T cells in peripheral blood (dated by TCRdb to about 2019). In terms of the full investigation: Technical replicates were generated by sequencing separate aliquots of the same genomic DNA pool, and four replicates were compared pairwise.

Concerning this clone itself: Its antigen is unknown. No much larger clonotype is one base removed from it; base qualities were not supplied.

Sequences SNHLY (CDR1) and FYNNEI (CDR2) are obtained from the germline V gene. The CDR3 measures 12 amino acids from cysteine to phenylalanine. Only the CDR3 portion is preserved as DNA: 36 bases, with reading frame beginning at the first base. Beyond this particular receptor, the publication reports: Both the number of clones called differentially abundant and the false-positive rate were significantly reduced by the beta-binomial model across all healthy-donor time intervals. It was expected by the authors that biological variance in healthy repertoires might increase further over much longer intervals, such as months to years. In all healthy donors, the variance in clone template counts between samples taken roughly two weeks apart rose significantly as total template count increased. Around 1.3 differentially abundant clones were flagged by the binomial model between technical replicates, whereas about 15 and 19 were flagged over around two weeks and four weeks, respectively.

The immunoSEQ Assay, which relies on bias-controlled multiplex PCR amplification of genomic DNA, was used to profile TCRbeta CDR3 regions. In the authors' own workflow: To quantify the absolute abundance of each unique TCRbeta CDR3 region, the sequences were collapsed and filtered. Differential abundance was assessed using a binomial (Fisher-equivalent) model and a beta-binomial model in which time-dependent variance fitted from healthy donors was added. Clones with fewer than 5 combined templates were removed, and a clone was called differentially abundant if the clone's Benjamini-Hochberg FDR was below 0.01. Using the form v = (b*log(k)+a)^2, the beta-binomial variance was modeled as a function of the total template count across the two samples. Entries here come from immuneACCESS through TCRdb and include only in-frame sequences with V and J called. Some clones fail to appear in such tables; in the studies checked, an unresolved V gene covers under half of the shortfall, and the cause of the remainder is unknown. That table gives V, J and clone size, and the DNA gave D and trimming. Within this sample are approximately 91,000 clones, with 88% of them counted one time only. The biggest ten clones account for 4% of the sample.

During the collection period, no immune events, such as infections, were documented for the healthy donors. Blood repertoires from healthy donors were used as a training cohort for calibrating time-dependent variance in a beta-binomial model of differential abundance of T-cell clones. The training cohort comprised 10 or so healthy donors, 3 female and 7 male. On average the donors were about 45 years old, and their ages spanned roughly 29 to 70 years. Whole blood was collected from each healthy donor at three time points spaced two weeks apart and obtained from a commercial supplier. For immunosequencing, genomic DNA was extracted from unsorted whole blood.

The sequenced material came from blood. The chain is assembled from TRBV2 and TRBJ1-3; possibly the D gene is TRBD1, per 6 matching bases. This TCR was recovered from a person aged 18 to 70 in good health. At the DNA level, the sequence is TGTGTCTCCAGGGGCTCTGGAAACACCATATATTTT. Its amino acids are CVSRGSGNTIYF.